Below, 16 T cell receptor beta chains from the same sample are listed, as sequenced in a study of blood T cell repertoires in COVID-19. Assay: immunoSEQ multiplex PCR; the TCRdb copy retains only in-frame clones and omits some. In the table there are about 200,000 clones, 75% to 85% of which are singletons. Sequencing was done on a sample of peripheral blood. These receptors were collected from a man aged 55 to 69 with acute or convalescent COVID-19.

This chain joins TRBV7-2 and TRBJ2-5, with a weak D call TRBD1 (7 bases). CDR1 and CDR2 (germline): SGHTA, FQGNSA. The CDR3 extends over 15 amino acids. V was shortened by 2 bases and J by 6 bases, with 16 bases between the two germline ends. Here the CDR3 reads CASSLTGDSYQTQYF. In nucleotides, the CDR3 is TGTGCCAGCAGCTTAACGGGGGACAGTTATCAGACCCAGTACTTC. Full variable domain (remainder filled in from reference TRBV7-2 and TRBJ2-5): GAGVSQSPSNKVTEKGKDVELRCDPISGHTALYWYRQSLGQGLEFLIYFQGNSAPDKSGLPSDRFSAERTGGSVSTLTIQRTQQEDSAVYLCASSLTGDSYQTQYFGPGTRLLVL.

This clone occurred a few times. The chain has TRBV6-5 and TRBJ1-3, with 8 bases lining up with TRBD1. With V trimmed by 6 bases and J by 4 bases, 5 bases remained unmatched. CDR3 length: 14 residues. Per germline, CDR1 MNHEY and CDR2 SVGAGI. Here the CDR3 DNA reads TGTGCCAGCAGGTGGACAGGGACCGGAAACACCATATATTTT. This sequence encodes CASRWTGTGNTIYF.

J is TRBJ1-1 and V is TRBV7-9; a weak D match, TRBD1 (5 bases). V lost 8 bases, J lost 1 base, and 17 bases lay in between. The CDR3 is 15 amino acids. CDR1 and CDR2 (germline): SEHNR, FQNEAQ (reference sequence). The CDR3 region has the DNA TGTGCCAGCGCCCCTCCCGGGGGGGGGAACACTGAAGCTTTCTTT. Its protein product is CASAPPGGGNTEAFF. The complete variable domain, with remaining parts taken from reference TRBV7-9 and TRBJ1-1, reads DTGVSQNPRHKITKRGQNVTFRCDPISEHNRLYWYRQTLGQGPEFLTYFQNEAQLEKSRLLSDRFSAERPKGSFSTLEIQRTEQGDSAMYLCASAPPGGGNTEAFFGQGTRLTVV.

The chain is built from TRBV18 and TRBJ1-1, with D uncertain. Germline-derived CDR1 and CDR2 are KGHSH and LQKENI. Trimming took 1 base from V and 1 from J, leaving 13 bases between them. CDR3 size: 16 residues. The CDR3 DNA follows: TGTGCCAGCTCACCACGATCGGGAGCGGGGAACACTGAAGCTTTCTTT. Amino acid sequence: CASSPRSGAGNTEAFF.

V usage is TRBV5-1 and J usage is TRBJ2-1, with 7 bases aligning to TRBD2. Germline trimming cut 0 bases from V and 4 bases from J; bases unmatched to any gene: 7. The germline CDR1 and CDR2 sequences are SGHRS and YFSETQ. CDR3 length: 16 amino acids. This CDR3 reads CASSLEVGGLYNEQFF. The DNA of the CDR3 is TGCGCCAGCAGCTTGGAGGTGGGAGGGCTATACAATGAGCAGTTCTTC.

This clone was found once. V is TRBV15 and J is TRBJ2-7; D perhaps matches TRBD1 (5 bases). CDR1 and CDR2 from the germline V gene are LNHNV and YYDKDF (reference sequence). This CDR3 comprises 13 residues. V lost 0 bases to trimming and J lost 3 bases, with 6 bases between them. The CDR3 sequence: CATSRDQGYEQYF. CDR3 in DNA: TGTGCCACCAGCAGAGATCAGGGCTACGAGCAGTACTTC.

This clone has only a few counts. CDR3 coding DNA: TGCGCCAGCAGCCAAGATTATCCAGGGGCGGGCTATGGCTACACCTTC. Protein sequence: CASSQDYPGAGYGYTF. The rearrangement joins TRBV4-1 to TRBJ1-2; D may be TRBD1 (6 bases). The V gene's germline CDR1 is MGHRA and CDR2 YSYEKL. Trimming stripped 0 bases from V and 4 bases from J, with 15 bases between. This CDR3 is 16 amino acids long.

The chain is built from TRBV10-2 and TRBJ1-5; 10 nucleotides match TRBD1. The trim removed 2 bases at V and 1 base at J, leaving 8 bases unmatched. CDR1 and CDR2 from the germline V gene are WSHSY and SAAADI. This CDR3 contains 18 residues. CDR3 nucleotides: TGCGCCAGCAGTGAGATCGGGACAGGGGACGGGAGCAATCAGCCCCAGCATTTT. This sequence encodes CASSEIGTGDGSNQPQHF.

Written as DNA, the CDR3 is TGTGCCACCAAGAGACTAGCAGATACGCAGTATTTT. Amino acids: CATKRLADTQYF. This chain links TRBV2 with TRBJ2-3; weak D call: TRBD2 (6 bases). The CDR3 sequence is 12 residues long. Trimming took off 10 bases at V and 4 bases at J, with 12 bases between the two ends. CDR1 SNHLY and CDR2 FYNNEI come from the germline V gene. Full variable domain (remainder filled in from reference TRBV2 and TRBJ2-3): EPEVTQTPSHQVTQMGQEVILRCVPISNHLYFYWYRQILGQKVEFLVSFYNNEISEKSEIFDDQFSVERPDGSNFTLKIRSTKLEDSAMYFCATKRLADTQYFGPGTRLTVL.

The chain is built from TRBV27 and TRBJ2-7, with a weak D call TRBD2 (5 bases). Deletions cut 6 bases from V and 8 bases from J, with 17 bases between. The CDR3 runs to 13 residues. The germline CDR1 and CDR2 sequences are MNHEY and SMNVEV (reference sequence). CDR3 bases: TGTGCCAGCAGGCCGGGCGGGTCAGGCCAGCAGTACTTC. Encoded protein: CASRPGGSGQQYF.

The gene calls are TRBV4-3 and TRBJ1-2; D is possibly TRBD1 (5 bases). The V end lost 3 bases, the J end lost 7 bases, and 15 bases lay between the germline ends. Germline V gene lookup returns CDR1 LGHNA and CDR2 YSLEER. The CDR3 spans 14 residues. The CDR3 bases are TGCGCCAGCAGCCATAGCCGGGGGAAGAGTGGCTACACCTTC. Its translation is CASSHSRGKSGYTF.

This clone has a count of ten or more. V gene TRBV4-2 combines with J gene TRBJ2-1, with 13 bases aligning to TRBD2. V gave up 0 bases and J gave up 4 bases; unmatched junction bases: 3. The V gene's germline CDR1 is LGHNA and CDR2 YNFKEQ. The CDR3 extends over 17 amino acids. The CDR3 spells CASSQEGTSGVYNEQFF. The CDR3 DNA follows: TGTGCCAGCAGCCAAGAGGGGACTAGCGGGGTATACAATGAGCAGTTCTTC.

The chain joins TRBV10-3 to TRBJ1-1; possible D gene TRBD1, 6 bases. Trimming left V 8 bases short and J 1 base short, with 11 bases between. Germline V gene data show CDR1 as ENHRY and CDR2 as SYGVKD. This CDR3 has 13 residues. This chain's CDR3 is CAILGQQNTEAFF. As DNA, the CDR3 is TGTGCCATCCTTGGACAGCAGAACACTGAAGCTTTCTTT.

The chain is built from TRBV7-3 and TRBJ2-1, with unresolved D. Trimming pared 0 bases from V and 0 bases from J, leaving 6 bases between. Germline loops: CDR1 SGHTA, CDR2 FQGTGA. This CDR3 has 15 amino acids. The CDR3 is CASSLTPGSYNEQFF. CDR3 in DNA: TGTGCCAGCAGCTTAACCCCGGGCTCCTACAATGAGCAGTTCTTC.

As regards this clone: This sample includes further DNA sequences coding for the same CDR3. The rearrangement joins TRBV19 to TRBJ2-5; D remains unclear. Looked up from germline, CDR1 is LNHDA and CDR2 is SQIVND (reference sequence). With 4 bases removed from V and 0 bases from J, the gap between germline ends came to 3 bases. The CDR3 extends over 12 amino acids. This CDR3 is CASSTDQETQYF. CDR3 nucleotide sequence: TGTGCCAGTAGTACAGACCAAGAGACCCAGTACTTC.

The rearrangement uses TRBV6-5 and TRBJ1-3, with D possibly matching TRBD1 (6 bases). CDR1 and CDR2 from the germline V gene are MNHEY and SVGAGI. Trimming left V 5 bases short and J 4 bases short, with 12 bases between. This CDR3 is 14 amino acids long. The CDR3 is CASSTGTLGNTIYF. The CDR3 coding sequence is TGTGCCAGCAGTACCGGGACACTCGGAAACACCATATATTTT.